Below are 11 T cell receptor beta chains sequenced from a single sample in a study of yellow fever vaccine responses in identical twins. TCRdb passed the RT-PCR reads through MiXCR, listing each CDR3 protein once. The sample contains roughly 180 distinct CDR3 sequences, under 75% of which appear only once. Sequenced material: T cells from blood (PBMCs), unsorted or a sorted subset (not recorded which), taken before or after yellow fever vaccination (not recorded which). The receptors here all came from a young woman who received the yellow fever vaccine.

The genes are TRBV5-6 and TRBJ1-5, with D possibly matching TRBD1 (6 bases). V was trimmed by 4 bases and J by 3 bases, leaving 14 bases between them. The CDR3 sequence is 15 residues long. Germline-derived CDR1 and CDR2 are SGHDT and YYEEEE. In DNA, the CDR3 is TGTGCCAGCAGCCGCGACGGGGGCAACAATCAGCCCCAGCATTTT. It codes for CASSRDGGNNQPQHF.

This chain links TRBV15 with TRBJ2-7; D is ambiguous. V was clipped by 0 bases and J by 7 bases, with 10 bases between them. This CDR3 contains 13 residues. Germline V lookup: CDR1 LNHNV, CDR2 YYDKDF (reference sequence). The CDR3 reads CATSRDPAEEQYF. The CDR3 DNA reads TGTGCCACCAGCAGAGATCCAGCTGAGGAGCAGTACTTC.

The chain links TRBV13 to TRBJ2-7; D possibly corresponds to TRBD1 (5 bases). Trimming took 5 bases from V and 6 from J, leaving 17 bases between them. Germline V lookup: CDR1 PRHDT, CDR2 FYEKMQ (reference sequence). The CDR3 length is 14 residues. This chain's CDR3 is CASSVLGEGSEQYF. CDR3 nucleotides: TGTGCCAGCAGCGTTCTAGGGGAAGGTTCCGAGCAGTACTTC.

This clonotype was seen only a few times. The chain couples TRBV23-1 to TRBJ1-1; tentatively, D is TRBD1 (5 bases). TRBV23-1 qualifies as an ORF whose function is uncertain. Trimming left V 0 bases short and J 4 bases short, with 9 bases between. The CDR3 runs to 14 residues. This CDR3 is CASSQSGTGTEAFF. The CDR3 nucleotides are TGCGCCAGCAGTCAATCGGGGACGGGCACTGAAGCTTTCTTT.

The V call is TRBV12-3 or TRBV12-4, the J call TRBJ2-2; 7 nucleotides agree with TRBD1. The CDR3 extends over 16 amino acids. The V segment lost 6 bases and the J segment 1 base; nucleotides outside the gene matches: 8. The chain's CDR3 is CASSPPGQKNTGELFF. In DNA form, the CDR3 reads TGTGCCAGCAGCCCCCCGGGACAGAAGAACACCGGGGAGCTGTTTTTT.

The chain carries TRBV10-3 and TRBJ1-2, with TRBD1 matching over 12 bases. J was trimmed by 7 bases and V by 10 bases; bases with no gene match: 10. This CDR3 has 14 residues. Germline CDR1 and CDR2: ENHRY and SYGVKD. CDR3 DNA sequence: TGTGCCACCCAAGGGACAGGGGGCGTGGGTGGCTACACCTTC. As protein: CATQGTGGVGGYTF.

The chain has TRBV4-1 and TRBJ1-2; the D is unclear. The CDR3 length is 15 residues. The germline CDR1 and CDR2 sequences are MGHRA and YSYEKL. Trimming cost V 0 bases and J 3 bases, with 11 bases left between them. CDR3 DNA sequence: TGCGCCAGCAGCCAAGATCAAGGGCCGTACTATGGCTACACCTTC. This translates into CASSQDQGPYYGYTF.

This clonotype has only a few counts. The chain uses TRBV2 and TRBJ1-2; D is ambiguous. The ends were cut back, 4 bases at V and 4 bases at J, with 16 bases in the middle. The CDR3 loop spans 15 amino acids. Germline assignment: CDR1 SNHLY and CDR2 FYNNEI. CDR3 DNA: TGTGCCAGCAGTGTGGATCCCGGGCTAGGCTATGGCTACACCTTC. As protein: CASSVDPGLGYGYTF.

This chain uses TRBV20-1 with TRBJ2-3; D is ambiguous. CDR3 length equals 12 residues. V lost 3 bases, J lost 7 bases, and 11 bases lay in between. Germline V gives CDR1 DFQATT, CDR2 SNEGSKA (reference sequence). The CDR3, as DNA: TGCAGTGCTAGCAAGCTTGATTATACGCAGTATTTT. Residues: CSASKLDYTQYF.

V is TRBV11-2 and J is TRBJ2-1; TRBD2 matches at 12 bases. The germline CDR1 and CDR2 sequences are SGHAT and FQNNGV. The CDR3 contains 19 residues. Losses at the gene ends were 2 bases for V and 6 bases for J; bases not matched to a gene: 14. The CDR3 sequence is CASSLKGNPSGGAGNEQFF. CDR3 DNA sequence: TGTGCCAGCAGCTTAAAGGGGAACCCTAGCGGGGGGGCGGGCAATGAGCAGTTCTTC.

The chain couples TRBV24-1 to TRBJ2-1; D perhaps matches TRBD1 (6 bases). V lost 9 bases and J lost 0, with 17 bases in between. The CDR3 covers 16 residues. Germline CDR1 KGHDR, CDR2 SFDVKD. The CDR3 protein is CATGTTGPGSYNEQFF. In nucleotides, the CDR3 is TGTGCCACCGGGACAACTGGCCCCGGCTCCTACAATGAGCAGTTCTTC.